A selection of T cell receptor beta chains follows, all from one sample in a study of shared clonotypes between healthy human individuals. Sequenced by immunoSEQ multiplex PCR; TCRdb stores in-frame clones only, minus some. The sample shows some 480,000 clones, roughly 85% of them seen only once. Sequencing was performed on PBMCs. These receptors all stem from a woman aged 40 to 50 in good health. Some clones in this sample may be carry-over from other donors' samples. Both conserved end residues are part of each CDR3. The D gene is left open where the match is weak.

v_call: TRBV29-1
d_call: TRBD2
j_call: TRBJ2-3
cdr3_aa: CSVEVGGRTDTQYF
cdr3_nt: TGCAGCGTTGAAGTCGGGGGGAGGACAGATACGCAGTATTTT

v_call: TRBV11-2
d_call: .
j_call: TRBJ2-5
cdr3_aa: CASSLDTGRREETQYF
cdr3_nt: TGTGCCAGCAGCTTAGATACGGGACGGAGAGAAGAGACCCAGTACTTC

v_call: TRBV5-5
d_call: TRBD1
j_call: TRBJ2-1
cdr3_aa: CASSIGQGNEQFF
cdr3_nt: TGTGCCAGCAGCATAGGACAGGGGAATGAGCAGTTCTTC

v_call: TRBV28
d_call: .
j_call: TRBJ2-1
cdr3_aa: CASSSWIEYNEQFF
cdr3_nt: TGTGCCAGCAGTTCTTGGATCGAGTACAATGAGCAGTTCTTC

v_call: TRBV1
d_call: .
j_call: TRBJ1-1
cdr3_aa: CTSSQASQGLNTEAFF
cdr3_nt: TGCACCAGCAGCCAAGCTTCCCAGGGGCTGAACACTGAAGCTTTCTTT

v_call: TRBV28
d_call: .
j_call: TRBJ2-3
cdr3_aa: CASLGGLSTDTQYF
cdr3_nt: TGTGCCAGCCTCGGCGGCCTCAGCACAGATACGCAGTATTTT

v_call: TRBV10-1
d_call: TRBD2
j_call: TRBJ2-5
cdr3_aa: CASSAGAYQETQYF
cdr3_nt: TGCGCCAGCAGCGCGGGAGCCTACCAAGAGACCCAGTACTTC

v_call: TRBV5-1
d_call: .
j_call: TRBJ2-4
cdr3_aa: CASRGGGNIQYF
cdr3_nt: TGCGCCAGCAGGGGGGGAGGAAACATTCAGTACTTC

v_call: TRBV7-6
d_call: .
j_call: TRBJ2-3
cdr3_aa: CASSLGTDLTQYF
cdr3_nt: TGTGCCAGCAGCTTAGGGACGGATCTTACGCAGTATTTT

v_call: TRBV20-1
d_call: .
j_call: TRBJ2-3
cdr3_aa: CSAPLAATQYF
cdr3_nt: TGCAGTGCTCCACTAGCTGCTACGCAGTATTTT